This T cell receptor (beta chain) appears in the sequencing data of a study of neurological immune-mediated disorders. This clonotype was picked up many times. The antigen is undetermined. Points from the study as a whole: None of the CDR3 amino acid sequences of expanded clones recurred across subjects, suggesting private repertoires in all groups. Phylogenetic grouping assigned the repertoires of 18 of 34 multiple sclerosis patients to a single cluster of related CDR3 sequences. This cluster may be a repertoire-level signature. HTLV-1-associated myelopathy showed the most TCR clonal expansion; multiple sclerosis the least, below healthy controls.

As for the cDNA, it was generated by 5'RACE with 10-nucleotide random UMIs. Via MiXCR, TCRdb re-called the 5' RACE reads, giving one row per CDR3 protein. In the table there are 50,000 or so distinct CDR3 sequences, 3% to 4.5% of which are singletons. Germline V gene sequence: CDR1 DFQATT, CDR2 SNEGSKA (reference sequence). The CDR3 length is 14 residues. Trimming stripped 3 bases from V and 5 bases from J, with 16 bases between. The clonotype originates from a man in his sixties with multiple sclerosis. The sample consisted of PBMCs. The chain is built from TRBV20-1 and TRBJ1-1, with no clear D. The CDR3 spells CSASLAPGNTEAFF. For the CDR3, the DNA is TGCAGTGCTAGTCTCGCACCCGGGAATACTGAAGCTTTCTTT.